Each of the 6 T cell receptor beta chains below was sequenced from the same sample in a study of blood T cell repertoires in COVID-19. Sequencing used immunoSEQ multiplex PCR; TCRdb keeps in-frame clones, though not all of them. Among about 100,000 clones listed, more than 65% were seen once. The sequenced sample was peripheral blood. These receptors originate from a man in his 70s with active or convalescent COVID-19.

This clone was found a few times. The chain combines TRBV5-5 with TRBJ2-1; 11 bases align to TRBD2. Germline CDR1 reads SGHKS; CDR2 reads YYEKEE (reference sequence). The CDR3 runs to 16 residues. V dropped 4 bases and J dropped 4; count of bases not matched to a gene: 7. The CDR3 region is CASSPGRLAGYNEQFF. CDR3 DNA: TGTGCCAGCAGCCCGGGGAGACTAGCGGGGTACAATGAGCAGTTCTTC.

V gene TRBV11-3 combines with J gene TRBJ2-3; D uncertain. The CDR3 contains 13 residues. Germline CDR1 and CDR2: SGHNT and YENEEA. Trimming pared 5 bases from V and 5 bases from J, leaving 11 bases between. CDR3 loop: CASSTSQQDTQYF. The CDR3 nucleotides are TGTGCCAGCAGCACCTCTCAACAAGATACGCAGTATTTT.

The chain joins TRBV6-6 to TRBJ1-1, with 7 nucleotides matching TRBD1. Germline V CDR1 and CDR2: MNHNY, SVGAGI (reference sequence). The CDR3 has 14 amino acids. The V and J ends lost 6 bases and 4 bases, in that order; junction bases with no gene match: 8. CDR3 amino acids: CASSGTTGSTEAFF. CDR3 DNA: TGTGCCAGCAGCGGCACGACAGGGAGCACTGAAGCTTTCTTT.

The J gene is TRBJ2-7, the V gene TRBV19; TRBD1 matches 7 bases. The CDR3 contains 13 residues. Germline assignment: CDR1 LNHDA and CDR2 SQIVND (reference sequence). Trimming at V came to 6 bases and at J to 3 bases, leaving 5 bases not matched to a gene. The CDR3 spells CASSLQGSYEQYF. The CDR3 DNA is TGTGCCAGTAGCCTACAGGGGAGCTACGAGCAGTACTTC.

The chain carries TRBV7-3 and TRBJ2-1; 9 nucleotides line up with TRBD2. Looked up from germline, CDR1 is SGHTA and CDR2 is FQGTGA. V lost 4 bases and J lost 5; bases outside the gene matches: 6. This CDR3 spans 15 amino acids. DNA of the CDR3: TGTGCCAGCAGCTCCGGACTAGCGTATAACAATGAGCAGTTCTTC. Protein product: CASSSGLAYNNEQFF.

On this clone: The sample contains more than one DNA sequence encoding this CDR3. This chain uses TRBV5-1 with TRBJ2-2; a weak D match, TRBD1 (5 bases). Germline CDR1 SGHRS, CDR2 YFSETQ. V was trimmed by 4 bases and J by 5 bases, leaving 9 bases between them. This CDR3 contains 13 residues. CDR3 residues: CASSPTVTGELFF. The CDR3 DNA sequence: TGCGCCAGCAGCCCGACAGTTACCGGGGAGCTGTTTTTT.